This entry lists 26 T cell receptor beta chains sequenced from one sample in a study of high-grade serous ovarian cancer treatment subgroups. The data were produced by immunoSEQ multiplex PCR, yet TCRdb's version contains in-frame clones alone and is incomplete. The sample lists tens of thousands of clones; about 80% were seen once. Tumor samples were obtained before definitive surgery or chemotherapy. Material: tumor tissue. These receptors were collected from a human donor with high-grade serous ovarian cancer.

This clone has a single count. The J gene is TRBJ2-7, the V gene TRBV5-4, with D possibly matching TRBD2 (5 bases). The CDR3 sequence is 13 residues long. Germline CDR1 SGHNT, CDR2 YYREEE (reference sequence). Deletions cut 2 bases from V and 3 bases from J, with 9 bases between. CDR3 sequence reads: CASSFGGDYEQYF. CDR3 in DNA: TGTGCCAGCAGCTTTGGAGGCGACTACGAGCAGTACTTC.

The chain links TRBV29-1 to TRBJ2-5; D assignment may be TRBD1 or TRBD2 (5 bases each). The CDR3 runs to 17 residues. Trimming stripped 4 bases from V and 7 bases from J, with 28 bases between. Germline CDR1 reads SQVTM; CDR2 reads ANQGSEA. The CDR3 loop reads CSVGGLVGTARLGTQYF. The CDR3 region has the DNA TGCAGCGTTGGAGGGCTCGTAGGGACGGCGCGGTTGGGGACCCAGTACTTC.

This chain links TRBV7-8 with TRBJ2-1; possibly TRBD1 or TRBD2 for D (5 bases each). The germline CDR1 and CDR2 sequences are SGHVS and FQNEAQ. The CDR3 consists of 17 residues. V shed 0 bases and J shed 6 bases, with 18 bases lying between them. The CDR3 loop is CASSLAPLGTPGNEQFF. The CDR3 DNA follows: TGTGCCAGCAGCTTAGCCCCTCTCGGGACCCCCGGCAATGAGCAGTTCTTC.

The rearrangement joins TRBV5-5 to TRBJ2-7; D gene uncertain. The V end was cut by 5 bases, the J end by 3 bases, with 12 bases between. The length of the CDR3 is 13 residues. Germline V gene lookup returns CDR1 SGHKS and CDR2 YYEKEE (reference sequence). Written as DNA, the CDR3 is TGTGCCAGCAGTTCCGACTGGAGCTACGAGCAGTACTTC. This encodes CASSSDWSYEQYF.

The J gene is TRBJ2-6, the V gene TRBV6-1, with D perhaps TRBD1 (5 bases). V was pared by 1 base and J by 1 base, with 11 bases between. The CDR3 loop spans 17 amino acids. Germline-derived CDR1 and CDR2 are MNHNS and SASEGT. The CDR3 bases are TGTGCCAGCAGTGAAGGGACAATGAATTCTGGGGCCAACGTCCTGACTTTC. It is translated as CASSEGTMNSGANVLTF.

This clone occurred once. The gene calls are TRBV19 and TRBJ1-4; TRBD1 is a possible D gene (5 bases). Trimming cost V 6 bases and J 6 bases, with 17 bases left between them. The CDR3 totals 15 residues. Germline loops: CDR1 LNHDA, CDR2 SQIVND (reference sequence). The CDR3 bases are TGTGCCAGTAGGGAGCTGACAGCCTACGATGAAAAACTGTTTTTT. It encodes CASRELTAYDEKLFF.

This chain links TRBV19 with TRBJ1-3; D possibly corresponds to TRBD1 (5 bases). This CDR3 is 15 amino acids long. The germline gives CDR1 LNHDA, CDR2 SQIVND (reference sequence). V dropped 3 bases and J dropped 7 bases, with 16 bases sitting between them. The CDR3 DNA is TGTGCCAGTAGTATCTCCAGGGAATCCGGGAACACCATATATTTT. This sequence encodes CASSISRESGNTIYF.

This clone was observed a handful of times. The gene calls are TRBV5-1 and TRBJ1-2; no reliable D call. This CDR3 comprises 15 residues. Germline CDR1 reads SGHRS; CDR2 reads YFSETQ. Trimming left V 0 bases short and J 5 bases short, with 14 bases between. CDR3: CASSLEANNPYGYTF. CDR3 coding DNA: TGCGCCAGCAGCTTGGAGGCAAACAACCCTTATGGCTACACCTTC.

The V call is TRBV4-1, the J call TRBJ1-3, with D possibly matching TRBD1 (6 bases). V was pared by 4 bases and J by 4 bases, with 26 bases between. The CDR3 has 19 residues. Germline CDR1 MGHRA, CDR2 YSYEKL. DNA of the CDR3: TGCGCCAGCAGCCCCCTGACAGGTCGGGCGGCCTCTCCCGGAAACACCATATATTTT. Its protein is CASSPLTGRAASPGNTIYF.

V is TRBV5-1 and J is TRBJ2-3, with D possibly matching TRBD2 (6 bases). V was trimmed by 1 base and J by 5 bases, leaving 8 bases between them. Looked up from germline, CDR1 is SGHRS and CDR2 is YFSETQ. The CDR3 extends over 13 amino acids. CDR3 region: CASSLTEGDTQYF. CDR3 bases: TGCGCCAGCAGCTTGACGGAGGGAGATACGCAGTATTTT.

The chain recombines TRBV6-1 with TRBJ2-7; possibly TRBD1 for D (6 bases). The germline V gene encodes CDR1 MNHNS and CDR2 SASEGT. This CDR3 has 13 amino acids. V lost 7 bases to trimming and J lost 3 bases, with 13 bases between them. CDR3 amino acids: CASKAGAFYEQYF. CDR3 nucleotide sequence: TGTGCCAGCAAGGCAGGGGCTTTCTACGAGCAGTACTTC.

The chain uses TRBV27 and TRBJ1-1; D call uncertain. V gave up 3 bases and J gave up 4 bases, with 15 bases separating them. CDR3 length equals 15 residues. Germline-derived CDR1 and CDR2 are MNHEY and SMNVEV (reference sequence). DNA of the CDR3: TGTGCCAGCAGTTTGTTCAGTGAGTCGGGCACTGAAGCTTTCTTT. Translation: CASSLFSESGTEAFF.

This clone was found a few times. The chain joins TRBV6-1 to TRBJ1-5; D not resolved. The CDR3 is 11 residues long. Germline values: CDR1 MNHNS, CDR2 SASEGT. The germline V and J ends were trimmed by 4 bases and 4 bases, with 2 bases remaining between them. The CDR3 DNA follows: TGTGCCAGCAGTGGGAATCAGCCCCAGCATTTT. As protein: CASSGNQPQHF.

The chain uses TRBV11-2 and TRBJ2-3, with 10 bases identical to TRBD2. The V gene's germline CDR1 is SGHAT and CDR2 FQNNGV. V was pared by 0 bases and J by 2 bases, with 11 bases of the junction left unmatched. The CDR3 extends over 19 amino acids. The CDR3 sequence: CASSLEIAWTSGNTDTQYF. Written as DNA, the CDR3 is TGTGCCAGCAGCTTAGAAATAGCTTGGACTAGCGGAAACACAGATACGCAGTATTTT.

The rearrangement links TRBV5-1 to TRBJ2-5; D is uncertain. This CDR3 region has 14 residues. Germline CDR1 SGHRS, CDR2 YFSETQ. V lost 5 bases to trimming and J lost 4 bases, with 15 bases between them. The chain's CDR3 is CASSTADGLETQYF. The CDR3, as DNA: TGCGCCAGCAGTACCGCCGACGGGTTAGAGACCCAGTACTTC. The complete variable domain, with remaining parts taken from reference TRBV5-1 and TRBJ2-5, reads KAGVTQTPRYLIKTRGQQVTLSCSPISGHRSVSWYQQTPGQGLQFLFEYFSETQRNKGNFPGRFSGRQFSNSRSEMNVSTLELGDSALYLCASSTADGLETQYFGPGTRLLVL.

The gene calls are TRBV29-1 and TRBJ2-7; no firm D call. Germline V gene lookup returns CDR1 SQVTM and CDR2 ANQGSEA. This CDR3 spans 11 amino acids. V gave up 6 bases and J gave up 2 bases, with 8 bases separating them. This CDR3 is CSVASAYEQYF. The CDR3 DNA sequence: TGCAGCGTCGCATCAGCCTACGAGCAGTACTTC.

The gene calls are TRBV10-3 and TRBJ2-1; maybe TRBD2 (5 bases). This CDR3 region has 13 residues. Germline CDR1 reads ENHRY; CDR2 reads SYGVKD. The germline V and J ends were trimmed by 0 bases and 12 bases, with 12 bases remaining between them. The CDR3 here is CAISESLEVGQFF. CDR3 nucleotides: TGTGCCATCAGTGAGTCCTTGGAGGTCGGGCAGTTCTTC.

The chain couples TRBV29-1 to TRBJ2-7; 9 positions agree with TRBD2. The CDR3 is 13 amino acids. V shed 6 bases, J shed 6 bases, and the junction held 9 bases outside the gene matches. Germline V gene sequence: CDR1 SQVTM, CDR2 ANQGSEA. CDR3 DNA: TGCAGCGTAACGACTAGCGGTTCTCGCGAGCAGTACTTC. It codes for CSVTTSGSREQYF.

V is TRBV2 and J is TRBJ2-5, with a weak D call TRBD2 (5 bases). The CDR3 runs to 15 residues. Germline loops: CDR1 SNHLY, CDR2 FYNNEI. V lost 6 bases to trimming and J lost 3 bases, with 17 bases between them. In DNA, the CDR3 is TGTGCCAGCAGCGGCCGGGCTAGCACTAAAGAGACCCAGTACTTC. Protein sequence: CASSGRASTKETQYF.

V is TRBV4-1 and J is TRBJ2-1; possible D gene TRBD1, 6 bases. Germline V gene data show CDR1 as MGHRA and CDR2 as YSYEKL. The CDR3 spans 16 residues. V shed 2 bases and J shed 4 bases, with 15 bases lying between them. Written as DNA, the CDR3 is TGCGCCAGCAGCCAATCCCGGGACACATTATACAATGAGCAGTTCTTC. Encoded protein: CASSQSRDTLYNEQFF.

This clone was seen once. The V call is TRBV29-1, the J call TRBJ1-1, with 9 bases lining up with TRBD1. The CDR3 runs 13 residues. J gave up 5 bases and V 3 bases, and 4 bases lay outside the gene matches. Germline V gene lookup returns CDR1 SQVTM and CDR2 ANQGSEA. The CDR3 DNA reads as TGCAGCGTTGACGACAGGGGGGCAACTGAAGCTTTCTTT. Its translation is CSVDDRGATEAFF.

V usage is TRBV27 and J usage is TRBJ1-4; D is perhaps TRBD1 (5 bases). V was shortened by 8 bases and J by 10 bases, with 17 bases between the two germline ends. Germline V gene sequence: CDR1 MNHEY, CDR2 SMNVEV (reference sequence). The length of the CDR3 is 13 residues. In DNA form, the CDR3 reads TGTGCCAGCTCTGAAAGGGGATGGGGAAAACTGTTTTTT. It is translated as CASSERGWGKLFF.

The V gene is TRBV6-1, the J gene TRBJ1-1, with D unclear. The CDR3 totals 14 residues. Germline assignment: CDR1 MNHNS and CDR2 SASEGT. Between the trimmed V and J ends, which lost 7 bases and 2 bases, there was a span of 14 bases. The CDR3 protein is CASTARGLNTEAFF. In DNA form, the CDR3 reads TGTGCCAGCACAGCTCGCGGGCTAAACACTGAAGCTTTCTTT.

The genes are TRBV2 and TRBJ2-5; possible D gene TRBD2, 6 bases. This CDR3 region has 15 residues. Trimming removed 4 bases from V and 7 bases from J, with 19 bases in between. In germline, CDR1 is SNHLY, CDR2 FYNNEI. The DNA of the CDR3 is TGTGCCAGCAGTGCGGGGGAGCTAAGAGTGGGGACCCAGTACTTC. Residues: CASSAGELRVGTQYF.

The V and J genes are TRBV2 and TRBJ2-7, with TRBD2 matching 10 bases. This CDR3 is 17 amino acids long. The germline V gene encodes CDR1 SNHLY and CDR2 FYNNEI. V gave up 6 bases and J gave up 7 bases; unmatched junction bases: 18. The CDR3 DNA reads TGTGCCAGCAGGCCGGACAGAAACACAGCGGGAGGGCCGGAGCAGTACTTC. Translation gives CASRPDRNTAGGPEQYF.

The chain employs TRBV10-1 and TRBJ2-3; D unclear. V was shortened by 0 bases and J by 8 bases, with 9 bases between the two germline ends. From germline, CDR1 is WNHNN and CDR2 SYGVQD (reference sequence). CDR3 size: 13 residues. CDR3 protein: CASSESLPSTQYF. The CDR3 DNA is TGCGCCAGCAGTGAGTCTCTGCCTAGTACGCAGTATTTT.